Following are 3 T cell receptor beta chains from one sample sequenced in a study of CD8 T cells in Susac syndrome. Random hexamers were used to reverse transcribe an amount of roughly 0.5 to 1 ug RNA. In TCRdb, the immunoSEQ multiplex PCR reads were re-called with MiXCR into one record per CDR3 protein. Found here are about 120,000 distinct CDR3 sequences, approximately 90% of them singletons; the top ten hold approximately 0.13%. Sequenced sample: CD8+ T cells from PBMCs. These TCRs come from a human donor in good health.

A word on this clonotype: An end of the junction differs from the germline gene, which may be a read error. The rearrangement joins TRBV3-1 to TRBJ2-1; D is unclear. The CDR3 spans 12 residues. Germline loops: CDR1 LGHDT, CDR2 YNNKEL (reference sequence). This CDR3 is CASSPVYNEQFF. The CDR3, as DNA: TGTGCCAGTAGCCCCGTCTACAATGAGCAGTTCTTC.

V gene TRBV21-1 combines with J gene TRBJ1-3. TRBV21-1 is noted as a pseudogene. The CDR3 loop spans 14 amino acids. CDR3 sequence (DNA): TGTGCCAGCAGCGGCGAAAGCTCTGGAAACACCATATATTTT. This sequence encodes CASSGESSGNTIYF.

This rearrangement joins TRBV6-2 or TRBV6-3 to TRBJ1-5; D possibly corresponds to TRBD1 (6 bases). This CDR3 comprises 17 residues. Germline CDR1 reads MNHEY; CDR2 reads SVGEGT. With 6 bases removed from V and 3 bases from J, the gap between germline ends came to 21 bases. CDR3 DNA sequence: TGTGCCAGCAGCCTTCTTCCCCCTACAGGGACCAATCAGCCCCAGCATTTT. This sequence encodes CASSLLPPTGTNQPQHF.